This TCR beta chain was profiled in a study of regulatory T cells in long-lasting Graves disease. Study-wide findings and caveats: Gene preferences differed: TRBV28, TRBJ1-2, TRBJ2-5 in persistent cases.

In building TCR beta libraries, iRepertoire HTBI primers were used together with Arm-PCR of CDR3 regions. Per the original data handling: Analysis of the samples identified 50 to 65 TRBV and around 13 TRBJ segments. From the multiplex PCR reads, TCRdb called clonotypes with MiXCR, one entry per CDR3 protein. The V and J calls follow TCRdb's processing rather than the paper's. The table includes 320,000 or so distinct CDR3 sequences, 15% to 20% detected once. Time point meaning: newly diagnosed GD, antithyroid drugs for less than 3 months. PBMC RNA was the source of the TCR library. At least ten counts were recorded for this clonotype. The antigen is not known. Trimming removed 7 bases from V and 1 base from J, with 10 bases in between. This CDR3 contains 13 residues. Germline lookup yields CDR1 MNHEY and CDR2 SVGEGT.

Source: peripheral blood mononuclear cells (PBMCs), taken at new diagnosis, from a patient treated with antithyroid drugs. The clonotype originates from a female donor with Graves disease. The V call is TRBV6-2 or TRBV6-3, the J call TRBJ1-1; maybe TRBD1 (6 bases). The CDR3 here is CASTSGQNTEAFF. CDR3 nucleotides: TGTGCCAGCACCTCGGGACAGAACACTGAAGCTTTCTTT.